This T cell receptor (beta chain) was sequenced during a study of blood T cell repertoires in COVID-19. Study information: The analysed material was cDNA or gDNA that came from T cells, B-cell-depleted T cells, or PBMCs.

Methods used by the authors: Scientists estimated how many nucleated cells there were by amplifying reference gene primers. Libraries were prepared by immunoSEQ multiplex PCR; TCRdb keeps only in-frame clonotypes and omits some of them. The V and J calls and clone size come from that table; D and trimming were worked out from the DNA. The repertoire includes about 35,000 clones, 80% of them detected once, and roughly an eighth sits in the top ten. Germline CDR1 reads MNHEY; CDR2 reads SVGAGI. The length of the CDR3 is 15 residues. V shed 6 bases and J shed 0 bases, with 12 bases lying between them. The chain joins TRBV6-5 to TRBJ1-5, with D unclear. The TCR sequence derives from a woman in her 70s with acute or convalescent COVID-19. Sequencing input: peripheral blood. Written as DNA, the CDR3 is TGTGCCAGCAGCAACCTCGGGTATAGCAATCAGCCCCAGCATTTT. Its translation is CASSNLGYSNQPQHF.